Listed below are T cell receptor beta chains from one sample, sequenced in a study of blood T cell repertoires in COVID-19. The method was immunoSEQ multiplex PCR; TCRdb's version includes in-frame clones alone and lacks a portion of them. In the table there are about 220,000 clones, over 70% of which are singletons. The sample taken for sequencing was peripheral blood. All receptors come from a woman in her sixties or seventies with acute or convalescent COVID-19. Both conserved end residues are part of each CDR3. The order of the fields is J gene, clone size, D gene, V gene, CDR3 DNA, CDR3 protein. A D gene is named only where the DNA matches it firmly. A row's size may be missing; if present it is once, few, many or a size class.

j_call: TRBJ1-5
clone_size: .
d_call: .
v_call: TRBV12-3/TRBV12-4
cdr3_nt: TGTGCCAGCAGTCCGGCCGCGGGTCAGCCCCAGCATTTT
cdr3_aa: CASSPAAGQPQHF

j_call: TRBJ2-1
clone_size: .
d_call: .
v_call: TRBV7-2
cdr3_nt: TGTGCCAGCAGCTTTACTAGTGGCCCCTACAATGAGCAGTTCTTC
cdr3_aa: CASSFTSGPYNEQFF

j_call: TRBJ2-1
clone_size: .
d_call: .
v_call: TRBV4-1
cdr3_nt: TGCGCCAGCAGCCCACAGATTGGCTCGAAACAACGATACAATGAGCAGTTCTTC
cdr3_aa: CASSPQIGSKQRYNEQFF

j_call: TRBJ1-4
clone_size: .
d_call: .
v_call: TRBV2
cdr3_nt: TGTGCCAGCAGTGGGGGGCCAGGGGATGAAAAACTGTTTTTT
cdr3_aa: CASSGGPGDEKLFF

j_call: TRBJ1-2
clone_size: .
d_call: TRBD1
v_call: TRBV2
cdr3_nt: TGTGCCAGCAGGACAGGGGTCGGGGACTATGGCTACACCTTC
cdr3_aa: CASRTGVGDYGYTF

j_call: TRBJ2-3
clone_size: .
d_call: TRBD2
v_call: TRBV7-2
cdr3_nt: TGTGCCAGCAGCTCCCTCCCTAGCGGGGGTTACACAGATACGCAGTATTTT
cdr3_aa: CASSSLPSGGYTDTQYF

j_call: TRBJ2-3
clone_size: .
d_call: .
v_call: TRBV7-3
cdr3_nt: TGTGCCAGCAGCTTAACGTCCGCAGATACGCAGTATTTT
cdr3_aa: CASSLTSADTQYF

j_call: TRBJ2-7
clone_size: .
d_call: .
v_call: TRBV7-2
cdr3_nt: TGTGCCAGCAGCCCTCGGGAGCGGAGCTACGAGCAGTACTTC
cdr3_aa: CASSPRERSYEQYF

j_call: TRBJ2-5
clone_size: .
d_call: TRBD1
v_call: TRBV5-5
cdr3_nt: TGTGCCAGCAGCTTTTACTTGACAGGGGTGGGAGAGACCCAGTACTTC
cdr3_aa: CASSFYLTGVGETQYF

j_call: TRBJ1-1
clone_size: .
d_call: .
v_call: TRBV2
cdr3_nt: TGTGCCAGCACCCTACAGGACGGGAACACTGAAGCTTTCTTT
cdr3_aa: CASTLQDGNTEAFF

j_call: TRBJ2-5
clone_size: .
d_call: TRBD2
v_call: TRBV5-1
cdr3_nt: TGCGCCAGCAGCTTGGGTGGGCGGGGGAACCAAGAGACCCAGTACTTC
cdr3_aa: CASSLGGRGNQETQYF

j_call: TRBJ2-1
clone_size: .
d_call: .
v_call: TRBV25-1
cdr3_nt: TGTGCCAGCAGGGGGCGTCACAAGTTCTTC
cdr3_aa: CASRGRHKFF

j_call: TRBJ1-1
clone_size: .
d_call: TRBD1
v_call: TRBV5-1
cdr3_nt: TGCGCCAGCAGCCCGGGACAGGGCCGTAACACTGAAGCTTTCTTT
cdr3_aa: CASSPGQGRNTEAFF

j_call: TRBJ1-5
clone_size: once
d_call: .
v_call: TRBV7-9
cdr3_nt: TGTGCCAGCAGCCGATACGGCCCCGATCAGGTGCGCAATCAGCCCCAGCATTTT
cdr3_aa: CASSRYGPDQVRNQPQHF

j_call: TRBJ2-1
clone_size: .
d_call: TRBD2
v_call: TRBV7-9
cdr3_nt: TGTGCCAGCAGTCAACCCGGGACTAGCGGGGGACATGAGCAGTTCTTC
cdr3_aa: CASSQPGTSGGHEQFF

j_call: TRBJ1-2
clone_size: .
d_call: TRBD1
v_call: TRBV30
cdr3_nt: TGTGCCTGGAGTGCGGGACAGTACTATGGCTACACCTTC
cdr3_aa: CAWSAGQYYGYTF

j_call: TRBJ1-6
clone_size: once
d_call: .
v_call: TRBV27
cdr3_nt: TGTGCCAGCAGTTTGGGCAGCCAGACTAATTCACCCCTCCACTTT
cdr3_aa: CASSLGSQTNSPLHF

j_call: TRBJ2-3
clone_size: .
d_call: TRBD2
v_call: TRBV19
cdr3_nt: TGTGCCAGTAACCTCGGGGGGGATACGCAGTATTTT
cdr3_aa: CASNLGGDTQYF

j_call: TRBJ1-1
clone_size: .
d_call: .
v_call: TRBV12-3/TRBV12-4
cdr3_nt: TGTGCCAGCAGTTTCGGGGGGACTGAAGCTTTCTTT
cdr3_aa: CASSFGGTEAFF

j_call: TRBJ1-2
clone_size: .
d_call: .
v_call: TRBV19
cdr3_nt: TGTGCCAGTAGCCCCGGAGCAAACTATGGCTACACCTTC
cdr3_aa: CASSPGANYGYTF

j_call: TRBJ1-2
clone_size: .
d_call: .
v_call: TRBV19
cdr3_nt: TGTGCCAGTAGTAGGGGCAGGGGCTCGGACGGCTACACCTTC
cdr3_aa: CASSRGRGSDGYTF

j_call: TRBJ1-3
clone_size: few
d_call: .
v_call: TRBV7-2
cdr3_nt: TGTGCCAGCAGCTCCGGACAGACTGGAAACACCATATATTTT
cdr3_aa: CASSSGQTGNTIYF

j_call: TRBJ2-2
clone_size: .
d_call: .
v_call: TRBV7-2
cdr3_nt: TGTGCCAGCAGCCGGGAGCCCGGGGTGACCGGGGAGCTGTTTTTT
cdr3_aa: CASSREPGVTGELFF

j_call: TRBJ2-5
clone_size: .
d_call: TRBD2
v_call: TRBV5-6
cdr3_nt: TGTGCCAGCAGCTTGGAGGTTAGCGGGGGGCAACAAGAGACCCAGTACTTC
cdr3_aa: CASSLEVSGGQQETQYF